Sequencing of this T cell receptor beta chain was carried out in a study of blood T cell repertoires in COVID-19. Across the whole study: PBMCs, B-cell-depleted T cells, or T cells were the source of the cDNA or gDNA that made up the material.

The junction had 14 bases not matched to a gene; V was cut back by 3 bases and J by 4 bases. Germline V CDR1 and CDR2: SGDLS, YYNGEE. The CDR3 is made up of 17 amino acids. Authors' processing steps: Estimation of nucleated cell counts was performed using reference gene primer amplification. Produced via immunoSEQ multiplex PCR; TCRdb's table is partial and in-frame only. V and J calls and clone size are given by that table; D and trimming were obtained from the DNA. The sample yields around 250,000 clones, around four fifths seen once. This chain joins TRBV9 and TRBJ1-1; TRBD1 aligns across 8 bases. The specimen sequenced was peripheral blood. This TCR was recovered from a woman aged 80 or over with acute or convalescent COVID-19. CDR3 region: CASSAGRGQLLGTEAFF. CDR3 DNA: TGTGCCAGCAGCGCCGGCAGGGGGCAATTGTTAGGCACTGAAGCTTTCTTT. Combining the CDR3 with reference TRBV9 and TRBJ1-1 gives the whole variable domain DSGVTQTPKHLITATGQRVTLRCSPRSGDLSVYWYQQSLDQGLQFLIQYYNGEERAKGNILERFSAQQFPDLHSELNLSSLELGDSALYFCASSAGRGQLLGTEAFFGQGTRLTVV.